The rows below give T cell receptor beta chains drawn from one sample of a study of Ad26.COV2.S vaccination and SARS-CoV-2 variants. Profiled with immunoSEQ multiplex PCR; TCRdb holds only in-frame clones, not every one. The sample contains fewer than 500,000 clones, about nine tenths of which appear only once. The sample in question was peripheral blood, obtained in a trial of Ad26.COV2.S vaccine versus placebo. These receptor sequences come from a person between 18 and 59 years old who received the Ad26.COV2.S COVID-19 vaccine or a placebo. Both conserved end residues are trimmed from each CDR3. Each record gives: J gene, V gene, clone size, CDR3 protein. Clone size is given for some rows only: seen once, a few or many times, or a class if the clone is expanded.

TRBJ2-1 TRBV3-1/TRBV3-2 - ASSHTSGTSGRRNEQF
TRBJ1-5 TRBV15 - ATSTGQGEFYGNQPQH
TRBJ2-7 TRBV28 - ATLGRSEQY
TRBJ2-7 TRBV2 - ASSDRGSPYEQY
TRBJ2-5 TRBV12-5 - ASGSGQGVVATQY
TRBJ2-1 TRBV5-1 once ASSSGLAGYNEQF
TRBJ2-3 TRBV27 - ASPPVTPTGTDTQY
TRBJ1-2 TRBV19 - ASSIVQGGYGYT
TRBJ1-1 TRBV6-6 once ASSTGTPGGAF
TRBJ1-1 TRBV6-5 - ASSYSGGLGTEAF
TRBJ2-1 TRBV7-2 - ASSLGADRDHNEQF
TRBJ1-5 TRBV24-1 - ATSGSSNQPQH
TRBJ1-2 TRBV5-1 - ASRLPANYGYT
TRBJ1-6 TRBV7-3 - ASSLTRESPLH
TRBJ1-3 TRBV7-2 - ASSLGGGNENTIY
TRBJ2-7 TRBV6-2/TRBV6-3 - ASSYQDSYEQY
TRBJ1-1 TRBV9 - AISGGLRVNTEAF
TRBJ1-1 TRBV28 - ASSLFTEAF
TRBJ1-2 TRBV3-1/TRBV3-2 - ASSQELRTLNYGYT
TRBJ1-1 TRBV18 - ASSPPYLNTEAF
TRBJ1-2 TRBV6-6 once ASSRERSYGYT
TRBJ2-2 TRBV5-1 - ASSLAQENTGELF
TRBJ2-1 TRBV5-1 - ASSPSDYNEQF
TRBJ2-3 TRBV29-1 - SVPGESTDTQY
TRBJ2-3 TRBV5-5 - ASSADRVKDTQY
TRBJ1-2 TRBV5-5 - ASSLRQGANYGYT
TRBJ2-1 TRBV4-3 - ASSQLLAGAYNEQF
TRBJ2-7 TRBV27 - ASSPGYSYEQY
TRBJ2-1 TRBV7-6 - ASSLGGTSGTDNEQF
TRBJ1-2 TRBV19 - ASRQGSSGYT
TRBJ2-1 TRBV4-3 once ASSQIGGTEQF
TRBJ1-3 TRBV12-3/TRBV12-4 - ASSLNSGNTIY
TRBJ2-1 TRBV19 - ASSKTGGADNEQF
TRBJ1-3 TRBV11-3 once ASSLDSGAGNTIY
TRBJ2-1 TRBV2 - ASSDWLAGTNEQF